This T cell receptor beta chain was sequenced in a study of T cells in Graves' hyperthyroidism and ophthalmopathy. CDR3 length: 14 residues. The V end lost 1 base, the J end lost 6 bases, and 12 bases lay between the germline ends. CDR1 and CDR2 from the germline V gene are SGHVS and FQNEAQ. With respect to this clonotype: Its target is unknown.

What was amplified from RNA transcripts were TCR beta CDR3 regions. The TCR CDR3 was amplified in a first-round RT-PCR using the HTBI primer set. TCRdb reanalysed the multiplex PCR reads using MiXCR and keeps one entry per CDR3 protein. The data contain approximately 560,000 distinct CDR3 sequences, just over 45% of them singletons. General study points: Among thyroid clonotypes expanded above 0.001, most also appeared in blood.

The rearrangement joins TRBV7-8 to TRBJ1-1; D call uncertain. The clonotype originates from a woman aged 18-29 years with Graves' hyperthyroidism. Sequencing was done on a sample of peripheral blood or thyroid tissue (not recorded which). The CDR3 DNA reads TGTGCCAGCAGCTTAGGATCAACCTTTCCTGAAGCTTTCTTT. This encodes CASSLGSTFPEAFF.